This paragraph covers one T cell receptor (beta chain) sequence. The antigen remains undetermined. Assay: immunoSEQ multiplex PCR; the TCRdb copy retains only in-frame clones and omits some. The sample records 180,000 or so clones, approximately 94% being singletons. Germline CDR1 and CDR2: MNHEY and SMNVEV (reference sequence). This CDR3 comprises 15 residues. The V and J ends lost 5 bases and 2 bases, in that order; junction bases with no gene match: 2. This specimen comes from a study of T cell responses to AZD1222 COVID-19 vaccine. Study context: Pooled together were second doses at about 4 or about 12 weeks. Overall study findings and caveats: The donor group comprised mostly white British people and more females; the analysis possibly underestimated clonal diversity. Seropositive status at baseline applied to only 6 or 7 AZD1222 recipients.

The origin of this receptor is an adult in good health. Specimen: peripheral blood, collected on day 0 of AZD1222 vaccination. The V and J genes are TRBV27 and TRBJ2-3; 12 bases line up with TRBD2. CDR3 residues: CASSLAGGPTDTQYF. The CDR3 nucleotides are TGTGCCAGCAGTCTAGCGGGAGGGCCCACAGATACGCAGTATTTT.